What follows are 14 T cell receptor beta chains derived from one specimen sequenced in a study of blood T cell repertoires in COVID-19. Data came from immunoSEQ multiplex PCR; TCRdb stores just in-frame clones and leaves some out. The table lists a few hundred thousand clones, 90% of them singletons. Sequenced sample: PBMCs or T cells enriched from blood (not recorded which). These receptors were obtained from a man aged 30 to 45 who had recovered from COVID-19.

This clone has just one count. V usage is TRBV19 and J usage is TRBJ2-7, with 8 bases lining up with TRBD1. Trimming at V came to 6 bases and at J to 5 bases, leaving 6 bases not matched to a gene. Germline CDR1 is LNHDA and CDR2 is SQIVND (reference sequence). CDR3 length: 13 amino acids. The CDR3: CASSYDRGDEQYF. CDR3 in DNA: TGTGCCAGTAGCTATGACAGGGGTGACGAGCAGTACTTC.

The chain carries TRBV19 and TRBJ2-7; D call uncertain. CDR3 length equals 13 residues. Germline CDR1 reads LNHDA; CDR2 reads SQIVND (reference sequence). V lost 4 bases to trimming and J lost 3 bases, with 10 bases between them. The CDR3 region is CASSNQRHYEQYF. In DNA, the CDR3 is TGTGCCAGTAGTAATCAGAGACACTACGAGCAGTACTTC.

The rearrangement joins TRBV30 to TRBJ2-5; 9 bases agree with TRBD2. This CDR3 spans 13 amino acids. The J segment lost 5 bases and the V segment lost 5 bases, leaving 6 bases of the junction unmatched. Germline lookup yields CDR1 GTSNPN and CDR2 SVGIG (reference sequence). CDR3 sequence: CAWEVAGDETQYF. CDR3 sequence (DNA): TGTGCCTGGGAAGTAGCGGGGGACGAGACCCAGTACTTC.

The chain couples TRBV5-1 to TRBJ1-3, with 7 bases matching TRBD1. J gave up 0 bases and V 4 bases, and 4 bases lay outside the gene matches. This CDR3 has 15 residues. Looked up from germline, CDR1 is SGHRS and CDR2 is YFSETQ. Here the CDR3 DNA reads TGCGCCAGCAGCCCGGGACAGATCTCTGGAAACACCATATATTTT. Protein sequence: CASSPGQISGNTIYF.

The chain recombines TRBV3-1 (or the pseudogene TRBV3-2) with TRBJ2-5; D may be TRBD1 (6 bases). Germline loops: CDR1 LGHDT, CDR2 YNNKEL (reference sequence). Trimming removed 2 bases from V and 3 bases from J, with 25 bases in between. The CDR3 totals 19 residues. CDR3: CASSQLGTRTGTREETQYF. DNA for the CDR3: TGTGCCAGCAGCCAATTAGGTACTCGAACAGGGACAAGGGAAGAGACCCAGTACTTC.

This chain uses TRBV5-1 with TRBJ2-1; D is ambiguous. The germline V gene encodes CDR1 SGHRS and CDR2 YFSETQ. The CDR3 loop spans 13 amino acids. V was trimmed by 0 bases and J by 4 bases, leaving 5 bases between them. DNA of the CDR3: TGCGCCAGCAGCTTGGAATCATACAATGAGCAGTTCTTC. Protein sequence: CASSLESYNEQFF.

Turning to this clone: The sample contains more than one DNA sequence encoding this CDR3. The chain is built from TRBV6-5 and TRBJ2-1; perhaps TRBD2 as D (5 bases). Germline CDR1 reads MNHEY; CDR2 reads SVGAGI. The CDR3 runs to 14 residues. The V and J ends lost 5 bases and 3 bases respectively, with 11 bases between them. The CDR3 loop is CASSRLAGYNEQFF. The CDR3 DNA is TGTGCCAGCAGTCGTCTAGCTGGCTACAATGAGCAGTTCTTC.

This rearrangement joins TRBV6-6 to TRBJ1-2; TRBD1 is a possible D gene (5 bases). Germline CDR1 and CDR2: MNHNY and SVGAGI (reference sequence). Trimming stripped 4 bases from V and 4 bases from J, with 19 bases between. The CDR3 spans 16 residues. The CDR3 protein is CASSSPGQGGSYGYTF. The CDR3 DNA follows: TGTGCCAGCAGTTCCCCGGGCCAGGGAGGCAGCTATGGCTACACCTTC.

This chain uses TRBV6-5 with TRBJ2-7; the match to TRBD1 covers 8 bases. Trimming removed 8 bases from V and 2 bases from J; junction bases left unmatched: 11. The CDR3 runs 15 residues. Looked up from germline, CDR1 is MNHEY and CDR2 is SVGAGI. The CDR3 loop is CASDPQTGVTYEQYF. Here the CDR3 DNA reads TGTGCCAGCGACCCCCAGACAGGGGTCACCTACGAGCAGTACTTC.

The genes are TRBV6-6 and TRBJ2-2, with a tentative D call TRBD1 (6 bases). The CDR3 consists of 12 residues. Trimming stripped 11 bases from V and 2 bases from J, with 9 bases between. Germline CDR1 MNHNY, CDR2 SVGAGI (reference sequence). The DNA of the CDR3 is TGTGCCTTCAGGGGTAACACCGGGGAGCTGTTTTTT. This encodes CAFRGNTGELFF.

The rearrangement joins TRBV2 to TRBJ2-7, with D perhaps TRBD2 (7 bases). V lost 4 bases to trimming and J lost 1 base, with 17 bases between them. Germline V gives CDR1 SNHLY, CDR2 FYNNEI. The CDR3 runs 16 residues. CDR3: CASSVIEGGGSYEQYF. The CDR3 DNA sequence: TGTGCCAGCAGTGTTATAGAAGGGGGAGGGTCCTACGAGCAGTACTTC.

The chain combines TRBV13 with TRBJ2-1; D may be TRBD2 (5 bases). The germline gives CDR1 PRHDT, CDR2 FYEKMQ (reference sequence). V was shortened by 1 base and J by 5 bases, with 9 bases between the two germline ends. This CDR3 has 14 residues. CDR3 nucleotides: TGTGCCAGCAGCTTAGCTCGGGAACACAATGAGCAGTTCTTC. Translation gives CASSLAREHNEQFF.

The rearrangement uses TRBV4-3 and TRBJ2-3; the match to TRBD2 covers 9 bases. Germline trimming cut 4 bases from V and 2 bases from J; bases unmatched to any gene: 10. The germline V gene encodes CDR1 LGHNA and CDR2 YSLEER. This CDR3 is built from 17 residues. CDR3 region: CASSLSLAGAATDTQYF. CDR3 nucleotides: TGCGCCAGCAGCCTTTCCTTAGCGGGGGCCGCCACAGATACGCAGTATTTT.

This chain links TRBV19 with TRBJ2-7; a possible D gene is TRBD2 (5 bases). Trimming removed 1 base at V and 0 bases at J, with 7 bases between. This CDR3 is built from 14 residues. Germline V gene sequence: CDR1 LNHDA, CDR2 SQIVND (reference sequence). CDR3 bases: TGTGCCAGTAGTATAGGGCGGGCCTCCTACGAGCAGTACTTC. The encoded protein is CASSIGRASYEQYF. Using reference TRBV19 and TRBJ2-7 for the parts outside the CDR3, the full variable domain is DGGITQSPKYLFRKEGQNVTLSCEQNLNHDAMYWYRQDPGQGLRLIYYSQIVNDFQKGDIAEGYSVSREKKESFPLTVTSAQKNPTAFYLCASSIGRASYEQYFGPGTRLTVT.